Below, 9 T cell receptor beta chains from the same sample are listed, as sequenced in a study of T cells in Graves' hyperthyroidism and ophthalmopathy (dated by TCRdb to the late 2010s). Receptors were amplified or captured by multiplex PCR. The sequencer was an Illumina HiSeq 2000. The TCR beta CDR3 regions were amplified from the RNA transcripts. The TCR CDR3 was subjected to a first round of RT-PCR using the HTBI primer set and the Qiagen OneStep RT-PCR kit. TCRdb reran the public reads through fastp at Q25 and MiXCR, keeping productive beta chains. Rows merge per CDR3 protein into single entries with the most common DNA and genes. The sample table records around 500,000 distinct CDR3 sequences; 12% to 15% of these occur just once. The ten largest clones capture around 13% of the sample. Sequences were obtained from blood. These receptors were taken from a woman aged 40 to 50 with Graves' hyperthyroidism.

This clonotype appeared many times. The chain combines TRBV3-1 with TRBJ2-2; D unresolved. V lost 1 base and J lost 6, with 9 bases in between. Per germline, CDR1 LGHDT and CDR2 YNNKEL (reference sequence). CDR3 length equals 14 residues. CDR3 in amino acids: CASSQVVSPGELFF. The CDR3 bases are TGTGCCAGCAGCCAAGTTGTTAGCCCCGGGGAGCTGTTTTTT.

V gene TRBV7-9 combines with J gene TRBJ2-7; D remains unclear. This CDR3 is 15 amino acids long. V was clipped by 3 bases and J by 4 bases, with 16 bases between them. Germline lookup yields CDR1 SEHNR and CDR2 FQNEAQ (reference sequence). The CDR3 region has the DNA TGTGCCAGCAGCTTTAATCAGGCCACTCGTTACGAGCAGTACTTC. This gives the protein CASSFNQATRYEQYF.

The chain recombines TRBV11-3 with TRBJ2-1; the match to TRBD2 covers 11 bases. The V gene's germline CDR1 is SGHNT and CDR2 YENEEA. The CDR3 contains 17 residues. V shed 5 bases, J shed 9 bases, and the junction held 15 bases outside the gene matches. The CDR3 reads CASSQGAIAGGKIEQFF. CDR3 DNA sequence: TGTGCCAGCAGCCAAGGGGCTATAGCGGGAGGGAAAATTGAGCAGTTCTTC.

The V gene is TRBV19, the J gene TRBJ1-1; D is possibly TRBD1 (5 bases). In germline, CDR1 is LNHDA, CDR2 SQIVND (reference sequence). The CDR3 covers 14 residues. Between the trimmed V and J ends, which lost 6 bases and 0 bases, there was a span of 11 bases. The CDR3: CASRTETMNTEAFF. The CDR3 bases are TGTGCCAGTAGGACAGAAACAATGAACACTGAAGCTTTCTTT.

In this sample, this clonotype turned up many times. The chain carries TRBV28 and TRBJ1-6; 7 bases are a match to TRBD1. The CDR3 has 14 residues. V dropped 5 bases and J dropped 10; count of bases not matched to a gene: 8. Germline assignment: CDR1 MDHEN and CDR2 SYDVKM. The CDR3 is CASSLTGDSSPLHF. CDR3 DNA sequence: TGTGCCAGCAGTCTAACAGGGGACTCGTCACCCCTCCACTTT.

The chain uses TRBV28 and TRBJ1-4; tentative D call: TRBD1 (6 bases). The germline V and J ends were trimmed by 2 bases and 7 bases, with 14 bases remaining between them. In germline, CDR1 is MDHEN, CDR2 SYDVKM. The CDR3 runs 15 residues. DNA for the CDR3: TGTGCCAGCAGTTTAGGCAGGGGAGGCGTTGAAAAACTGTTTTTT. Its translation: CASSLGRGGVEKLFF.

This clonotype occurred many times. The chain couples TRBV10-3 to TRBJ1-6, with TRBD1 matching over 8 bases. The CDR3 sequence is 17 residues long. The junction had 4 bases not matched to a gene; V was cut back by 3 bases and J by 0 bases. Germline V gene lookup returns CDR1 ENHRY and CDR2 SYGVKD. The chain's CDR3 is CAISDTGGSSYNSPLHF. CDR3 DNA sequence: TGTGCCATCAGTGATACAGGGGGGAGCTCCTATAATTCACCCCTCCACTTT.

There are many counts of this clonotype. A read error may produce the germline difference seen at one junction end. The rearrangement uses TRBV2 and TRBJ1-1; D possibly corresponds to TRBD1 (5 bases). Germline CDR1 and CDR2: SNHLY and FYNNEI. The CDR3 runs 15 residues. The CDR3 loop is CASSKAGGMNTEAFF. The DNA of the CDR3 is TGTGCCAGCAGTAAAGCCGGGGGAATGAACACTGAAGCTTTCTTT.

V is TRBV9 and J is TRBJ2-7, with TRBD2 as a possible D gene (6 bases). Germline V gene lookup returns CDR1 SGDLS and CDR2 YYNGEE. The CDR3 consists of 15 residues. Trimming shortened V by 0 bases and J by 2 bases, and 12 bases separated the two germline ends. The CDR3 coding sequence is TGTGCCAGCAGCGTAGGGGGGGAGTACGCCTACGAGCAGTACTTC. Its translation is CASSVGGEYAYEQYF.